This entry lists 5 T cell receptor beta chains sequenced from one sample in a study of cytomegalovirus exposure and HLA in healthy donors (dated by TCRdb to 2016 to 2017). Library method: the immunoSEQ multiplex PCR assay. This is the immuneACCESS table as TCRdb keeps it, with only in-frame sequences that have V and J called. A part of the clones is gone; compared with another copy, unresolved V genes explain less than half, and the rest is unexplained. This sample has approximately 160,000 clones in its table, and less than 90% of those were observed once. The ten top clones hold 5% to 7% of the sample. The sequencing sample was made of PBMCs. The source is a woman in her 30s in good health and CMV-seronegative.

The chain uses TRBV7-9 and TRBJ2-5; TRBD2 matches 8 bases. Germline values: CDR1 SEHNR, CDR2 FQNEAQ (reference sequence). With 2 bases clipped from V and 4 bases from J, the junction kept 0 bases outside the gene matches. The CDR3 is 13 residues long. The chain's CDR3 is CASSLLAGETQYF. In DNA form, the CDR3 reads TGTGCCAGCAGCTTACTAGCGGGAGAGACCCAGTACTTC.

The chain uses TRBV4-1 and TRBJ2-7, with 8 bases lining up with TRBD1. V dropped 3 bases and J dropped 0; count of bases not matched to a gene: 4. There are 15 residues in the CDR3. Germline CDR1 MGHRA, CDR2 YSYEKL. The CDR3 sequence is CASSHRTGSSYEQYF. CDR3 nucleotide sequence: TGCGCCAGCAGCCACCGGACAGGGAGCTCCTACGAGCAGTACTTC.

The chain is built from TRBV4-1 and TRBJ2-3, with 7 nucleotides matching TRBD1. V lost 0 bases to trimming and J lost 2 bases; unmatched junction nucleotides: 11. CDR3 length: 18 amino acids. Germline values: CDR1 MGHRA, CDR2 YSYEKL. DNA of the CDR3: TGCGCCAGCAGCCAAGATCTACCCGCAGGGGGACCCACAGATACGCAGTATTTT. This sequence encodes CASSQDLPAGGPTDTQYF.

This rearrangement joins TRBV18 to TRBJ2-7, with 14 bases identical to TRBD2. Germline CDR1 KGHSH, CDR2 LQKENI. V lost 2 bases and J lost 2; bases outside the gene matches: 5. The CDR3 runs to 17 residues. Written as DNA, the CDR3 is TGTGCCAGCTCACCATTACGGACTAGCGGGAGGACCTACGAGCAGTACTTC. It yields the protein CASSPLRTSGRTYEQYF. Using reference TRBV18 and TRBJ2-7 for the parts outside the CDR3, the full variable domain is NAGVMQNPRHLVRRRGQEARLRCSPMKGHSHVYWYRQLPEEGLKFMVYLQKENIIDESGMPKERFSAEFPKEGPSILRIQQVVRGDSAAYFCASSPLRTSGRTYEQYFGPGTRLTVT.

The V call is TRBV7-2, the J call TRBJ2-7; D remains unclear. V was clipped by 0 bases and J by 2 bases, with 8 bases between them. There are 14 residues in the CDR3. The germline V gene has CDR1 SGHTA and CDR2 FQGNSA. In DNA, the CDR3 is TGTGCCAGCAGCTTAGCTCCACAACCCTACGAGCAGTACTTC. It encodes CASSLAPQPYEQYF. The full variable domain, rest sourced from reference TRBV7-2 and TRBJ2-7, is GAGVSQSPSNKVTEKGKDVELRCDPISGHTALYWYRQSLGQGLEFLIYFQGNSAPDKSGLPSDRFSAERTGGSVSTLTIQRTQQEDSAVYLCASSLAPQPYEQYFGPGTRLTVT.